This TCR beta chain emerged from a study of cytomegalovirus exposure and HLA in healthy donors. Study conclusions and caveats: Using the classifier, cytomegalovirus status was reportedly diagnosed with high specificity and sensitivity. One variant, a missense change in DCLRE1C, was linked in a later analysis to TCR beta V- and J-gene trimming.

PCR amplification relied on 60 Vbeta primers (plus 13 Jbeta primers). Source study methods: In a later analysis, the count reached 74 million or so unique TCR beta chains, with 10 million to 11 million shared. Assay used: immunoSEQ multiplex PCR; TCRdb lists only in-frame clones, some missing. V, J and clone size reflect that table, while D and trimming were determined from the DNA. This sample has 75,000 to 80,000 clones, with around 66% found just once. The germline V and J ends were trimmed by 3 bases and 1 base, with 16 bases remaining between them. This CDR3 comprises 16 residues. Germline values: CDR1 SGHNT, CDR2 YYREEE (reference sequence). A word on this clone: The antigen remains undetermined.

The chain employs TRBV5-4 and TRBJ2-5; D not resolved. The sequence was obtained from a man between 60 and 70 years old in good health and CMV-seropositive. Sequencing was carried out using PBMCs. CDR3 bases: TGTGCCAGCAGCTCTGAGCTCGTCATAGCCCAAGAGACCCAGTACTTC. Translated: CASSSELVIAQETQYF.